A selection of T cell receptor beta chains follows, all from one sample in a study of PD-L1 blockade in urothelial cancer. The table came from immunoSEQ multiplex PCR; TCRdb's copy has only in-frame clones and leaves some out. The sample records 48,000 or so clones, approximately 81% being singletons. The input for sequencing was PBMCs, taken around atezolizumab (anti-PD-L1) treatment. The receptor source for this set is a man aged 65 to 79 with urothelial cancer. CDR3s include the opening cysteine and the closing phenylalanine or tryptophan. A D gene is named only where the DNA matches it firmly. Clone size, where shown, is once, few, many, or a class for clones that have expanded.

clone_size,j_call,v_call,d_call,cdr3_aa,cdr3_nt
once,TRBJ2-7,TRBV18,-,CASSPAPSYEQYF,TGTGCCAGCTCACCAGCGCCTTCCTACGAGCAGTACTTC
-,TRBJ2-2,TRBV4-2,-,CASSQDRPTSNTGELFF,TGTGCCAGCAGCCAAGATCGACCGACTTCGAACACCGGGGAGCTGTTTTTT
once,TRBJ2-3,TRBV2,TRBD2,CASSIAGGLVDTQYF,TGTGCCAGCAGTATAGCGGGAGGGCTGGTAGATACGCAGTATTTT
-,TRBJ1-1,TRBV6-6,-,CASSPGRGRGNTEAFF,TGTGCCAGCAGTCCTGGAAGAGGCAGGGGGAACACTGAAGCTTTCTTT
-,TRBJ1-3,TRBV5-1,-,CASRYSSGNTIYF,TGCGCCAGCAGGTATAGCTCTGGAAACACCATATATTTT
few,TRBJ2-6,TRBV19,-,CASSMSVDGGGANVLTF,TGTGCCAGTAGTATGTCTGTTGATGGAGGTGGGGCCAACGTCCTGACTTTC
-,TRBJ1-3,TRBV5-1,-,CASSPGPTGTGNTIYF,TGCGCCAGCAGCCCTGGCCCTACAGGGACTGGAAACACCATATATTTT
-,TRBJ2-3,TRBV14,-,CASSARGADTQYF,TGTGCCAGCAGCGCCAGGGGAGCCGATACGCAGTATTTT
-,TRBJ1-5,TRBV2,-,CASSVGRDDQPQHF,TGTGCCAGCAGCGTAGGGCGGGACGATCAGCCCCAGCATTTT
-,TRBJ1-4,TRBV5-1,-,CASSLAAGAAEKLFF,TGCGCCAGCAGCTTGGCCGCAGGGGCGGCGGAAAAACTGTTTTTT
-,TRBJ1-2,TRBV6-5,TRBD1,CASSYSGQGANYGYTF,TGTGCCAGCAGTTACTCGGGACAGGGGGCTAACTATGGCTACACCTTC
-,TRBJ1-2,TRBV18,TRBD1,CASSPRAGDRGYTF,TGTGCCAGCTCACCAAGGGCAGGGGACAGAGGCTACACCTTC
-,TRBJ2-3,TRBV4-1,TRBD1,CASSQAPGQGLDTQYF,TGCGCCAGCAGCCAGGCACCGGGACAGGGATTAGATACGCAGTATTTT
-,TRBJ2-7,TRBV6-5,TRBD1,CASSYRPTGQGYEQYF,TGTGCCAGCAGTTATCGTCCGACGGGACAGGGGTACGAGCAGTACTTC
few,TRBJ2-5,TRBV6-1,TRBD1,CASSELDRWETQYF,TGTGCCAGCAGTGAATTGGACAGGTGGGAGACCCAGTACTTC
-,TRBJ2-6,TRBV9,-,CASSPLVGASSGANVLTF,TGTGCCAGCAGCCCCCTTGTAGGGGCCAGCTCTGGGGCCAACGTCCTGACTTTC
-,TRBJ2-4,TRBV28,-,CASSRNRENIQYF,TGTGCCAGCAGTCGCAACAGGGAAAACATTCAGTACTTC
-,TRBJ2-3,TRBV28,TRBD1,CASSQTGEPADTQYF,TGTGCCAGCAGCCAGACAGGGGAACCGGCAGATACGCAGTATTTT
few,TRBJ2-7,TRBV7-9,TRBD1,CASSPRDRVVEQYF,TGTGCCAGCAGCCCCCGGGACAGGGTCGTTGAGCAGTACTTC
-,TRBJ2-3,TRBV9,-,CASSVAADTQYF,TGTGCCAGCAGCGTAGCTGCAGATACGCAGTATTTT
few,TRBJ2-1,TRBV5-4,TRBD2,CASSRGMGRVGDEQFF,TGTGCCAGCAGCCGAGGTATGGGGAGGGTTGGGGATGAGCAGTTCTTC
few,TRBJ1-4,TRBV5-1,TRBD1,CASSFMTGTNEKLFF,TGCGCCAGCAGCTTCATGACAGGGACTAATGAAAAACTGTTTTTT
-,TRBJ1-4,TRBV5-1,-,CASSLATGFNEKLFF,TGCGCCAGCAGCTTGGCCACGGGTTTTAATGAAAAACTGTTTTTT
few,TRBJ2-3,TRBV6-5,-,CASRLTLSRTDTQYF,TGTGCCAGCAGGCTAACTCTGTCCCGCACAGATACGCAGTATTTT
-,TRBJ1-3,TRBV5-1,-,CASSLAAGSGNTIYF,TGCGCCAGCAGCTTGGCCGCGGGGTCTGGAAACACCATATATTTT
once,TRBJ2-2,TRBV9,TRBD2,CASSVEAGGRNTGELFF,TGTGCCAGCAGCGTAGAGGCGGGAGGGAGGAACACCGGGGAGCTGTTTTTT
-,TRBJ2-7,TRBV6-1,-,CASSGVYEQYF,TGTGCCAGCAGTGGAGTCTACGAGCAGTACTTC
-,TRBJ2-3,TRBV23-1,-,CARSNSKVSGNLSTDTQYF,TGCGCCAGATCCAACTCAAAGGTGTCGGGTAACCTCAGCACAGATACGCAGTATTTT
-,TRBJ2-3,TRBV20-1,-,CSAVADTQYF,TGCAGTGCCGTAGCGGATACGCAGTATTTT
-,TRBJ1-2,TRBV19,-,CASTNRWEGRWSYGYTF,TGTGCCAGTACCAACCGCTGGGAGGGCAGGTGGTCATACGGCTACACCTTC
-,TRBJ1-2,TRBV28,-,CASIGQGRGYTF,TGTGCCAGCATTGGGCAGGGCCGGGGCTACACCTTC
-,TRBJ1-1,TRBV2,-,CASSGQGNTEAFF,TGTGCCAGCAGTGGTCAGGGGAACACTGAAGCTTTCTTT
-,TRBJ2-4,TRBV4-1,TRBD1,CASSRGQETYF,TGCGCCAGCAGCCGAGGACAGGAGACGTACTTC
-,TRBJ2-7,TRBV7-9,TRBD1,CASSLGTGNYEQYF,TGTGCCAGCAGCTTGGGGACAGGAAACTACGAGCAGTACTTC
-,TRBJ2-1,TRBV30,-,CAWSPGGHNEQFF,TGTGCCTGGAGTCCTGGCGGCCACAATGAGCAGTTCTTC
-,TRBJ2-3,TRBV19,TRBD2,CASSPGTSGRGPTDTQYF,TGTGCCAGTAGTCCGGGGACTAGCGGGAGGGGTCCCACAGATACGCAGTATTTT
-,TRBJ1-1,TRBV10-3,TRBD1,CAISPRDSTNTEAFF,TGTGCCATCAGTCCCCGGGACAGCACGAACACTGAAGCTTTCTTT
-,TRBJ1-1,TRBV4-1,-,CASSQDTGGGEAFF,TGCGCCAGCAGCCAAGATACGGGGGGCGGTGAAGCTTTCTTT